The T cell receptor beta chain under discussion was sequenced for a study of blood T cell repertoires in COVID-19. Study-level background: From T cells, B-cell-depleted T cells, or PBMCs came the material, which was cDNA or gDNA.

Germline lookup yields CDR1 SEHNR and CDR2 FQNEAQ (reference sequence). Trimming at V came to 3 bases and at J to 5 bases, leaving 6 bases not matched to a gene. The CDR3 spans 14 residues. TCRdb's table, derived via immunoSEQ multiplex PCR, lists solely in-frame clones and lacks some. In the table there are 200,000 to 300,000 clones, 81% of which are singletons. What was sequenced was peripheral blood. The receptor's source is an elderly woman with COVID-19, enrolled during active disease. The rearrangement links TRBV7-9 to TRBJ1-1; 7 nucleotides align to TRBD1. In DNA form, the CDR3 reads TGTGCCAGCAGCTTGGGGACAGAGGTTACTGAAGCTTTCTTT. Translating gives CASSLGTEVTEAFF. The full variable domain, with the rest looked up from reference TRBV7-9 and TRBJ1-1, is DTGVSQNPRHKITKRGQNVTFRCDPISEHNRLYWYRQTLGQGPEFLTYFQNEAQLEKSRLLSDRFSAERPKGSFSTLEIQRTEQGDSAMYLCASSLGTEVTEAFFGQGTRLTVV.